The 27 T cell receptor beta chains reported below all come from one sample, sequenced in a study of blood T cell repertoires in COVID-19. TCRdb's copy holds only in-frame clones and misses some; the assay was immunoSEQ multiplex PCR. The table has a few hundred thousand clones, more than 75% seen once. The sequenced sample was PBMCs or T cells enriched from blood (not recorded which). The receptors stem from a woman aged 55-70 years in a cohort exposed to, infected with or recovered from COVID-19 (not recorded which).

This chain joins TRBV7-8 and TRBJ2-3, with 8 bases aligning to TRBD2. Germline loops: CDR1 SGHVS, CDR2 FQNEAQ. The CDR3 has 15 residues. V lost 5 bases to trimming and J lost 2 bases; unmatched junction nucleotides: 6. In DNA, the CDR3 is TGTGCCAGCAGCAGCGGGGGTCTTAACACAGATACGCAGTATTTT. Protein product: CASSSGGLNTDTQYF. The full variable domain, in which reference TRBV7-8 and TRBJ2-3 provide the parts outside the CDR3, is GAGVSQSPRYKVAKRGQDVALRCDPISGHVSLFWYQQALGQGPEFLTYFQNEAQLDKSGLPSDRFFAERPEGSVSTLKIQRTQQEDSAVYLCASSSGGLNTDTQYFGPGTRLTVL.

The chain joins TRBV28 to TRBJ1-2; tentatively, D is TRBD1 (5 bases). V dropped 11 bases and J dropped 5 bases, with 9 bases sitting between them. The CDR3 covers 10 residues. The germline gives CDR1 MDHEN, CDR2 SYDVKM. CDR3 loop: CAAGGYGYTF. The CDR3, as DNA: TGTGCCGCGGGGGGATATGGCTACACCTTC.

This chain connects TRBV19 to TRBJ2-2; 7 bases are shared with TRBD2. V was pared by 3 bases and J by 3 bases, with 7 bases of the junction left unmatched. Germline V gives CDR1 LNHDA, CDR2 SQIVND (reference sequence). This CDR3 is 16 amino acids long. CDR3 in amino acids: CASSIRTRGYTGELFF. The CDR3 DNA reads TGTGCCAGTAGTATCAGGACTAGAGGGTACACCGGGGAGCTGTTTTTT.

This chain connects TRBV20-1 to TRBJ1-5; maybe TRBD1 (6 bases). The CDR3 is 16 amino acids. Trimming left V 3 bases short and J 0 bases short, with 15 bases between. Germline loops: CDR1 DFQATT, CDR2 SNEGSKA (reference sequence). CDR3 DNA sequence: TGCAGTGCTAGTAGGAAGGGGGGGTATAGCAATCAGCCCCAGCATTTT. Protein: CSASRKGGYSNQPQHF.

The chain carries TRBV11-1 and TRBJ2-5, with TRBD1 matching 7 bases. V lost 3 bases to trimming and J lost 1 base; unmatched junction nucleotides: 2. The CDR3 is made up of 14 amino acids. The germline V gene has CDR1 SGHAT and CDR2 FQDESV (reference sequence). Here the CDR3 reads CASSFAGGQETQYF. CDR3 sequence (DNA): TGTGCCAGCAGCTTTGCAGGGGGCCAAGAGACCCAGTACTTC.

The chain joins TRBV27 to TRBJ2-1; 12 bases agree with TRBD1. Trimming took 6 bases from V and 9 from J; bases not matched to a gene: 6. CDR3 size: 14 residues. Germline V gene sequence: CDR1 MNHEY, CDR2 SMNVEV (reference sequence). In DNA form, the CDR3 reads TGTGCCAGCAGGCCGGGACAGGGGGCATCTGAGCAGTTCTTC. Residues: CASRPGQGASEQFF.

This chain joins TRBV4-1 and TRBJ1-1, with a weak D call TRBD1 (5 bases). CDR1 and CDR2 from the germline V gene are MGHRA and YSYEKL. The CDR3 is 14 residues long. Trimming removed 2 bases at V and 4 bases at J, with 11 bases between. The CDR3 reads CASSQIRVGTEAFF. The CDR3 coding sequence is TGCGCCAGCAGCCAAATCAGGGTGGGCACTGAAGCTTTCTTT.

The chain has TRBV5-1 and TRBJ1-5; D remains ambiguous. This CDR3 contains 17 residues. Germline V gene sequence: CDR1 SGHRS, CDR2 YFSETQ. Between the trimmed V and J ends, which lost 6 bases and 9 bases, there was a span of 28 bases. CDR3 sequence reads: CASIPPEPGARQGPQHF. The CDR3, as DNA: TGCGCCAGCATCCCACCTGAACCGGGAGCGCGGCAAGGGCCCCAGCATTTT.

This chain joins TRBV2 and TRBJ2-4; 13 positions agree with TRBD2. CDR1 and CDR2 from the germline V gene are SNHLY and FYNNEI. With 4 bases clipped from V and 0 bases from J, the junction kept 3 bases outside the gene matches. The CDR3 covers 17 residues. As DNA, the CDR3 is TGTGCCAGCAGTGCACTAGCGGGGGGGATAGCCAAAAACATTCAGTACTTC. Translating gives CASSALAGGIAKNIQYF.

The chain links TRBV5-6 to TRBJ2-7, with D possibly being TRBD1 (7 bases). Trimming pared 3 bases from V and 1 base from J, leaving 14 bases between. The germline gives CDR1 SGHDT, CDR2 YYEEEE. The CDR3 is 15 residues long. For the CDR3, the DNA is TGTGCCAGCAGCTGGGGGGAGACAGGGTCCTACGAGCAGTACTTC. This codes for CASSWGETGSYEQYF.

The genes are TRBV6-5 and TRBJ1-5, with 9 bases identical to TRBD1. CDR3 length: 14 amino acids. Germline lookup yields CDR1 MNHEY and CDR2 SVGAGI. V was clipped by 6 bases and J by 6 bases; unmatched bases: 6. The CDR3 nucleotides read TGTGCCAGCAGCAATACAGGGGGCGGTCAGCCCCAGCATTTT. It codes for CASSNTGGGQPQHF.

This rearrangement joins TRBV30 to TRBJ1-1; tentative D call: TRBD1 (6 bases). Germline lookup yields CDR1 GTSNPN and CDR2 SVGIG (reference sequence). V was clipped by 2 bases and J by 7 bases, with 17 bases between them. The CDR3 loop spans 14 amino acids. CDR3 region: CAWSRAVLTGEAFF. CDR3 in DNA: TGTGCCTGGAGTCGAGCGGTCCTGACAGGTGAAGCTTTCTTT.

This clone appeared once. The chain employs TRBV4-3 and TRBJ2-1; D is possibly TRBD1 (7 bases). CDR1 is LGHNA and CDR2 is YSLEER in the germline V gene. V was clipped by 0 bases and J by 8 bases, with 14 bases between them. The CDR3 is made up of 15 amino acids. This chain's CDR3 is CASSQEGGRGDEQFF. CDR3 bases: TGCGCCAGCAGCCAAGAAGGGGGCAGGGGGGATGAGCAGTTCTTC.

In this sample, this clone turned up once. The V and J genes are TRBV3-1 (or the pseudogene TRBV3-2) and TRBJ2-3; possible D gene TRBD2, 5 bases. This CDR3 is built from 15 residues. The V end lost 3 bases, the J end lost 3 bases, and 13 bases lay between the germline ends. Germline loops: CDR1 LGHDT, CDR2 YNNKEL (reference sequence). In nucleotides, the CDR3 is TGTGCCAGCAGCCAGTCCGGGATAGGGACAGATACGCAGTATTTT. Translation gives CASSQSGIGTDTQYF.

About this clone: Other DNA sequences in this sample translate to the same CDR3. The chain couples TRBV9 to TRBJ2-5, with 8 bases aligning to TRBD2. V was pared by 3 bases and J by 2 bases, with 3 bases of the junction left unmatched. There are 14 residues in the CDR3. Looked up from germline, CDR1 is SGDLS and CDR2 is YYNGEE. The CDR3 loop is CASSASGGQETQYF. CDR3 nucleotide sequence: TGTGCCAGCAGCGCGAGCGGGGGTCAAGAGACCCAGTACTTC.

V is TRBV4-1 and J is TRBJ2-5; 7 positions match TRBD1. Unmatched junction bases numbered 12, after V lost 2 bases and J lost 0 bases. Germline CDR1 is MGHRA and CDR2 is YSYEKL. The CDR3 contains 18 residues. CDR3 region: CASSQQQIGQADQETQYF. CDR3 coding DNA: TGCGCCAGCAGCCAACAACAAATAGGACAGGCGGACCAAGAGACCCAGTACTTC.

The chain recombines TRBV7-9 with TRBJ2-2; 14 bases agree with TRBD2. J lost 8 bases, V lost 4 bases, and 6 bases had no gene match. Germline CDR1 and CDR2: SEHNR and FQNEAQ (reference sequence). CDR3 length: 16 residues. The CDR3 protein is CASSYGLAGGQGELFF. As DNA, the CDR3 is TGTGCCAGCAGCTACGGACTAGCGGGAGGTCAGGGGGAGCTGTTTTTT.

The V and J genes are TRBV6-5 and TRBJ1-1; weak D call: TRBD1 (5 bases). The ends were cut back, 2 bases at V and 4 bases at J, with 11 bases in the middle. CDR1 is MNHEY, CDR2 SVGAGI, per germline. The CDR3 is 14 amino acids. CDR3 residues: CASSYGGMSTEAFF. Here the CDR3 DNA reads TGTGCCAGCAGTTACGGGGGGATGAGCACTGAAGCTTTCTTT.

The DNA for the CDR3 is TGTGCCACCAGCAGAGATTCAGGGTTCACCTTC. It translates to CATSRDSGFTF. The rearrangement uses TRBV15 and TRBJ1-2, with D possibly matching TRBD1 (5 bases). The germline CDR1 and CDR2 sequences are LNHNV and YYDKDF (reference sequence). The V and J ends lost 0 bases and 13 bases respectively, with 9 bases between them. This CDR3 comprises 11 residues.

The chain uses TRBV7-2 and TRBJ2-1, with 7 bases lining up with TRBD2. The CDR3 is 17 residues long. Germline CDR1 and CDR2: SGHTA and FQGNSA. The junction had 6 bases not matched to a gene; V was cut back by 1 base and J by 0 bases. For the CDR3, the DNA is TGTGCCAGCAGCTTAGTGGCGGGAGTGTCCTCCTACAATGAGCAGTTCTTC. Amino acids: CASSLVAGVSSYNEQFF.

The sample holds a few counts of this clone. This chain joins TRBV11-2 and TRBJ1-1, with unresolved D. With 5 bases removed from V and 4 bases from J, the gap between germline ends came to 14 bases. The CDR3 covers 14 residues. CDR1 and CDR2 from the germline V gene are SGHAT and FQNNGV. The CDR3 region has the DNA TGTGCCAGCAGCGCCCGGACTTCCAGCACTGAAGCTTTCTTT. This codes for CASSARTSSTEAFF.

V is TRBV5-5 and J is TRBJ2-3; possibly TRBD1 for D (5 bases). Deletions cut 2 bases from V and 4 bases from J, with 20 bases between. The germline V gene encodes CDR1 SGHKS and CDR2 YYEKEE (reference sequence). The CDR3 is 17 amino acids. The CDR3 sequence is CASSLGAGPLVADTQYF. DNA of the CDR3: TGTGCCAGCAGCTTAGGGGCAGGACCCCTCGTTGCAGATACGCAGTATTTT.

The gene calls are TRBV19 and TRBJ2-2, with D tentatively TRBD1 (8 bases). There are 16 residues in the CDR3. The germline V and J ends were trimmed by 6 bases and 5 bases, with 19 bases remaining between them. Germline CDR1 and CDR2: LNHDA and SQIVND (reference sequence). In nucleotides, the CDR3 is TGTGCCAGTAGAGACAGGGGAGGGGCCAATACCGGGGAGCTGTTTTTT. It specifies CASRDRGGANTGELFF.

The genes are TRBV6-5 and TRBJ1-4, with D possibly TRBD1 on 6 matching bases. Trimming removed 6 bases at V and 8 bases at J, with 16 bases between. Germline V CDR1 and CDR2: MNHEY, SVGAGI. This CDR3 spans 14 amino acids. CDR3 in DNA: TGTGCCAGCAGAACTAACAGGGTTGGGGAAAAACTGTTTTTT. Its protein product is CASRTNRVGEKLFF.

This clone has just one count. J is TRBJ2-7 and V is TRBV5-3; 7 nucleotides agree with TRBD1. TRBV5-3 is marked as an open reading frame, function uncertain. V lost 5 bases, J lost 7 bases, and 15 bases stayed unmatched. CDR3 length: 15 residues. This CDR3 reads CARRSTYRGPKEQYF. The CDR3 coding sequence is TGTGCCAGAAGGTCCACTTACAGGGGACCGAAAGAGCAGTACTTC.

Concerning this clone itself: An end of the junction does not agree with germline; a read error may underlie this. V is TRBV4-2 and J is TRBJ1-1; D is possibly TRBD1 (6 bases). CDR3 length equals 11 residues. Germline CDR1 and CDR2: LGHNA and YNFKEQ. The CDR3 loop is CASSQSGTRSF. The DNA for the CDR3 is TGTGCCAGCAGCCAATCGGGGACACGGAGCTTC.

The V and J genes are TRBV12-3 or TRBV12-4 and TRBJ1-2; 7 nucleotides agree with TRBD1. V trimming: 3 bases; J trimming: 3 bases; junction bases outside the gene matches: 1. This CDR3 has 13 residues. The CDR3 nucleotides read TGTGCCAGCAGTTTCACAGGGGACTATGGCTACACCTTC. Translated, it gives CASSFTGDYGYTF.